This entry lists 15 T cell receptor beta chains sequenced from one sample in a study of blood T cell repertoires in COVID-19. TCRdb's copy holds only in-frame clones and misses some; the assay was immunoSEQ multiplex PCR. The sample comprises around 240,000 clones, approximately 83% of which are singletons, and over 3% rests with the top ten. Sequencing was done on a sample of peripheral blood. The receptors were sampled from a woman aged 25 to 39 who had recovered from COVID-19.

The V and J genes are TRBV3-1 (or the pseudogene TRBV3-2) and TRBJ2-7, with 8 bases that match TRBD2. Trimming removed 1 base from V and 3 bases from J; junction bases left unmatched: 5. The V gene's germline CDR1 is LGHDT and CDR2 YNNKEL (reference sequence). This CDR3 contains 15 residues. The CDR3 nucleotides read TGTGCCAGCAGCCAAGCTGAGGCGGGGGGCTACGAGCAGTACTTC. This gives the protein CASSQAEAGGYEQYF.

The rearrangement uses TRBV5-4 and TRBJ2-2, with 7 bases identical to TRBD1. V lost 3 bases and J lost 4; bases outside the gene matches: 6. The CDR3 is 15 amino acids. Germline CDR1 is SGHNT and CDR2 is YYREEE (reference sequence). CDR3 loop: CASSSAGTATGELFF. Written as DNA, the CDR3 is TGTGCCAGCAGCTCAGCCGGGACAGCCACCGGGGAGCTGTTTTTT.

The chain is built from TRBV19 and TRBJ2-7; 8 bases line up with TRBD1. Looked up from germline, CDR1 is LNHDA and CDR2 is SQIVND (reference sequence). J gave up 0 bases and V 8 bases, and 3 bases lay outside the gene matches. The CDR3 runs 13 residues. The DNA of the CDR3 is TGTGCCAGTGCGACAGGGGACTCCTACGAGCAGTACTTC. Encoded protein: CASATGDSYEQYF.

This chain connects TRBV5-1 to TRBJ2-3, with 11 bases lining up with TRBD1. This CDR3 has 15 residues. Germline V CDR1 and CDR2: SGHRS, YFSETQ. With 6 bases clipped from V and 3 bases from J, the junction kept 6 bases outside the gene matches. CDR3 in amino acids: CASTTGTGGTDTQYF. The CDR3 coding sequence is TGCGCCAGCACCACCGGGACAGGGGGAACAGATACGCAGTATTTT.

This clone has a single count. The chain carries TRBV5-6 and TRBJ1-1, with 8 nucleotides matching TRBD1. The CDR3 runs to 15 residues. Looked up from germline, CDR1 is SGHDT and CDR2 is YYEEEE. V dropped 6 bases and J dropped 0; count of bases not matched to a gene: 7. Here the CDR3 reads CASTQTGGVNTEAFF. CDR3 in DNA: TGTGCCAGCACCCAAACAGGGGGGGTGAACACTGAAGCTTTCTTT. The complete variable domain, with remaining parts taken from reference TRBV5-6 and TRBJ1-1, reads DAGVTQSPTHLIKTRGQQVTLRCSPKSGHDTVSWYQQALGQGPQFIFQYYEEEERQRGNFPDRFSGHQFPNYSSELNVNALLLGDSALYLCASTQTGGVNTEAFFGQGTRLTVV.

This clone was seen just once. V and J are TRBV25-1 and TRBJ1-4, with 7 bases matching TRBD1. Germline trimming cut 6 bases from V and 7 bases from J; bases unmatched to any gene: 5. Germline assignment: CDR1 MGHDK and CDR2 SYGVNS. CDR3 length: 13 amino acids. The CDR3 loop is CASSLTGVEKLFF. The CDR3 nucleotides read TGTGCCAGCAGCCTTACAGGGGTTGAAAAACTGTTTTTT.

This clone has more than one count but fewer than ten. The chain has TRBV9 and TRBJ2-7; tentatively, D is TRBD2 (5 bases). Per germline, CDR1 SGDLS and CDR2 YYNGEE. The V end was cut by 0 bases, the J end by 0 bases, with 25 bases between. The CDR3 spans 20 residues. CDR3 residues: CASSVDQKGAPLPSSYEQYF. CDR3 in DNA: TGTGCCAGCAGCGTAGATCAGAAGGGAGCCCCTCTTCCAAGCTCCTACGAGCAGTACTTC.

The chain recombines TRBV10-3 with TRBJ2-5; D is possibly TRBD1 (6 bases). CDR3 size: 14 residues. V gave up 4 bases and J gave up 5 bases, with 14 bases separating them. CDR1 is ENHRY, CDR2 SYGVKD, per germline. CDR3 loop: CAISAGRGMETQYF. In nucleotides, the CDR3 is TGTGCCATCAGTGCTGGCAGGGGTATGGAGACCCAGTACTTC.

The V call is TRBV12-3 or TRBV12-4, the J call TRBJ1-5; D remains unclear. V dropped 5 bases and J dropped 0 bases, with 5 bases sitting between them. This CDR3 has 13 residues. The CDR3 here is CASSRYSNQPQHF. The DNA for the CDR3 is TGTGCCAGCAGTCGGTATAGCAATCAGCCCCAGCATTTT.

Here the CDR3 DNA reads TGTGCCATCAGTGAACGGTTAGGGACAGGGGCTGGAAACACCATATATTTT. It codes for CAISERLGTGAGNTIYF. V gene TRBV10-3 combines with J gene TRBJ1-3; 10 bases agree with TRBD1. V shed 3 bases, J shed 2 bases, and the junction held 7 bases outside the gene matches. The germline gives CDR1 ENHRY, CDR2 SYGVKD. The length of the CDR3 is 17 residues.

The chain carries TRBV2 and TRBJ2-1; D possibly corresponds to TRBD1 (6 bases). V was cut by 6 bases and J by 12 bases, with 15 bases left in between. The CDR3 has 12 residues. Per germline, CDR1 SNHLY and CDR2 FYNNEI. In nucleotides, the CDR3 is TGTGCCAGCAGCCCAACCGGGACAATGCAGTTCTTC. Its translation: CASSPTGTMQFF.

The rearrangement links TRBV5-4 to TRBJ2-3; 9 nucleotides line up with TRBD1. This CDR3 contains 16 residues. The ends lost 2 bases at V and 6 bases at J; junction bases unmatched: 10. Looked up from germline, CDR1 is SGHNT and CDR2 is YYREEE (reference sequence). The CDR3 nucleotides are TGTGCCAGCAGCTTAGGACAGGGGCAATCGGCCGATACGCAGTATTTT. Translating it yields CASSLGQGQSADTQYF. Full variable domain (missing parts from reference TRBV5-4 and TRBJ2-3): ETGVTQSPTHLIKTRGQQVTLRCSSQSGHNTVSWYQQALGQGPQFIFQYYREEENGRGNFPPRFSGLQFPNYSSELNVNALELDDSALYLCASSLGQGQSADTQYFGPGTRLTVL.

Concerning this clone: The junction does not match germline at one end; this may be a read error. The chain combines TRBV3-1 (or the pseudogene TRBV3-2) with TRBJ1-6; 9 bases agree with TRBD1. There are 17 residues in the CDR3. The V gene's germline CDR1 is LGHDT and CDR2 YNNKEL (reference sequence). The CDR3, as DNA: TGTGCCAGCAGGCAAGGGACAGGGAGCTCCTATAATTCACCCCTCCACTTT. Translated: CASRQGTGSSYNSPLHF.

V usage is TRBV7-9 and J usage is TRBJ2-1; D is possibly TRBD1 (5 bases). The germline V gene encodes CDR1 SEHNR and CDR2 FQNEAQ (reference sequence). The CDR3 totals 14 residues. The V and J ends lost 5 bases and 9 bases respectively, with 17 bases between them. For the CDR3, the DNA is TGTGCCAGCAGCCTCGACAGATCCTCCGGTGAGCAGTTCTTC. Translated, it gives CASSLDRSSGEQFF.

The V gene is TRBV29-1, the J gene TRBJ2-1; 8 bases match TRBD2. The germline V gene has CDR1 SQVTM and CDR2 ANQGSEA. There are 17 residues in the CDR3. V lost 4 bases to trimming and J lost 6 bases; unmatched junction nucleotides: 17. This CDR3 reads CSVGGRTGGPIVNEQFF. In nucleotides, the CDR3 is TGCAGCGTTGGCGGGCGAACGGGGGGGCCAATAGTCAATGAGCAGTTCTTC.